Each of the 2 T cell receptor beta chains below was sequenced from the same sample in a study of human T cells and chemical hapten exposure. TCRdb reprocessed the RACE reads with MiXCR, giving one entry per CDR3 protein. This table holds approximately 100,000 distinct CDR3 sequences, 9% to 9.5% found once. Time point meaning: patch test 2, 6 weeks after DPC sensitization. Noted treatment: therapeutic diphenylcyclopropenone sensitization with weekly scalp DPC. Sequences were derived from whole blood, sampled in connection with sensitization to the hapten diphenylcyclopropenone (DPC). These receptors all come from a woman between 40 and 50 years old with alopecia areata. Some clones in this sample may be carry-over from other donors' samples.

The chain joins TRBV4-1 to TRBJ2-7; D not certain. CDR1 is MGHRA and CDR2 is YSYEKL in the germline V gene. Trimming left V 0 bases short and J 0 bases short, with 15 bases between. The CDR3 runs to 17 residues. CDR3 region: CASSQEARARSSYEQYF. As DNA, the CDR3 is TGCGCCAGCAGCCAAGAAGCCCGGGCGCGGAGCTCCTACGAGCAGTACTTC.

This clonotype was observed many times. CDR3 amino acids: CASSFGTDTQYF. CDR3 sequence (DNA): TGTGCCAGCAGCTTCGGCACAGATACGCAGTATTTT. This rearrangement joins TRBV5-6 to TRBJ2-3; D unclear. Deletions cut 2 bases from V and 1 base from J, with 2 bases between. Germline V CDR1 and CDR2: SGHDT, YYEEEE. The CDR3 is 12 amino acids.